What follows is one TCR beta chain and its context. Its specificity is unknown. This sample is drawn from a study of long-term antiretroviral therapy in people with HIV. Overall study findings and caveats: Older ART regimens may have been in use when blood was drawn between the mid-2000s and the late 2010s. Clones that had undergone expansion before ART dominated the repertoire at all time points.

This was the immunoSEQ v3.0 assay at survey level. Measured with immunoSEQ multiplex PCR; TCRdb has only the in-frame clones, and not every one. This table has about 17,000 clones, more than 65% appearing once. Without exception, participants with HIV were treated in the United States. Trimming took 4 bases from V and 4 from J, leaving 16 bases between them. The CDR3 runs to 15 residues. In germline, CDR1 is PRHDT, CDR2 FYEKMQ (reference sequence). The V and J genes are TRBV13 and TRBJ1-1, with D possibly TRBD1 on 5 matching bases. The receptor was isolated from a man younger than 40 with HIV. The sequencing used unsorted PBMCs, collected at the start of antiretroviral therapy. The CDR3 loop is CASSSGGSGGTEAFF. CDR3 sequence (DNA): TGTGCCAGCAGCTCCGGGGGGTCTGGAGGCACTGAAGCTTTCTTT.